A selection of T cell receptor beta chains follows, all from one sample in a study of molecular identifiers for immune sequencing clone quantification. TCRdb recomputed calls from the PCR reads with MiXCR, one row per CDR3 protein. The sample lists about half a million distinct CDR3 sequences, 20% to 25% occurring once. Specimen: naive CD8+ T cells from blood, with Jurkat cell RNA spiked in. All receptors come from a human donor in good health. Some libraries in this study had Jurkat cell RNA spiked in. Each CDR3 is given with its conserved first and last residue. D genes are given only for firm matches. The listing skips clone size in some rows; elsewhere it reads once, few, many or a size class.

j_call | v_call | clone_size | d_call | cdr3_nt | cdr3_aa
TRBJ1-4 | TRBV19 | . | . | TGTGCCAGTAGTACCTACTCCAGTGAAAAACTGTTTTTT | CASSTYSSEKLFF
TRBJ1-6 | TRBV7-2 | . | TRBD1 | TGTGCCAGCAGCTTAGGGCTGACAGGGGTTTCTTCACCCCTCCACTTT | CASSLGLTGVSSPLHF
TRBJ2-3 | TRBV12-5 | few | . | TGTGCTAGTGGCCCCACCGGGGGTGGTACGCAGTATTTT | CASGPTGGGTQYF
TRBJ2-3 | TRBV27 | many | . | TGTGCCAGCAGTTTTATCTTCGGCACAGATACGCAGTATTTT | CASSFIFGTDTQYF
TRBJ2-7 | TRBV5-4 | many | TRBD1 | TGTGCCAGCAGCCATGGACAGGGGTTCGAGCAGTACTTC | CASSHGQGFEQYF
TRBJ1-1 | TRBV20-1 | many | . | TGCAGTGCTAGAGAAACTGGGGACACTGAAGCTTTCTTT | CSARETGDTEAFF
TRBJ2-3 | TRBV7-2 | many | . | TGTGCCAGCAGCTCCCTCGGGAGCACAGATACGCAGTATTTT | CASSSLGSTDTQYF
TRBJ2-1 | TRBV7-9 | many | TRBD1 | TGTGCCAGCAGAGACCGAAGACAGGGACGGGACTACAATGAGCAGTTCTTC | CASRDRRQGRDYNEQFF
TRBJ2-7 | TRBV3-1 | few | TRBD1 | TGTGCCAGCAGCCAGTTAAGGACAGGCCTTTTTGGTGAGCAGTACTTC | CASSQLRTGLFGEQYF
TRBJ2-7 | TRBV5-6 | many | . | TGTGCCAGCAGCACGGGAGTCTACGAGCAGTACTTC | CASSTGVYEQYF
TRBJ1-4 | TRBV5-6 | . | . | TGTGCCAGCAGCTTGGCGGGGGACCAGGAAAAACTGTTTTTT | CASSLAGDQEKLFF
TRBJ2-5 | TRBV2 | . | . | TGTGCCAGCAGTGAAGAGGTTGCGGGACCTCAGCAAGAGACCCAGTACTTC | CASSEEVAGPQQETQYF
TRBJ2-7 | TRBV14 | many | . | TGTGCCAGCAGCCGGTACTACGAGCAGTACTTC | CASSRYYEQYF
TRBJ1-1 | TRBV6-6 | . | . | TGTGCCAGCGGTTACGGTAGCACTGAAGCTTTCTTT | CASGYGSTEAFF
TRBJ2-5 | TRBV6-5 | few | TRBD1 | TGTGCCAGCAGCCCCCTGGACAGGTTGGTGGAGACCCAGTACTTC | CASSPLDRLVETQYF
TRBJ2-1 | TRBV7-6 | . | . | TGTGCCAGCAGCTTAGGTCCGGTAGCGTCGGATGAGCAGTTCTTC | CASSLGPVASDEQFF
TRBJ2-7 | TRBV7-9 | . | TRBD2 | TGTGCCAGCAGCTCGATAACTAGCGGGAGGGCCGTTAGGTACCACGAGCAGTACTTC | CASSSITSGRAVRYHEQYF
TRBJ2-3 | TRBV5-6 | many | . | TGTGCCAGCAGCTTGGCCTCTGGGGGCCAAGATACGCAGTATTTT | CASSLASGGQDTQYF
TRBJ2-2 | TRBV9 | many | . | TGTGCCAGCAGCCCGCTCGGGGGTAATGGGGAGCTGTTTTTT | CASSPLGGNGELFF
TRBJ1-1 | TRBV7-2 | many | TRBD1 | TGTGCCAGCAGCTTAGGGGGGGTGAGATTTTGGTCGGCGACAGGGCCGAACACTGAAGCTTTCTTT | CASSLGGVRFWSATGPNTEAFF
TRBJ1-2 | TRBV4-3 | many | TRBD1 | TGCGCCAGCAGGGACAGGGGTGACTATGGCTACACCTTC | CASRDRGDYGYTF
TRBJ2-7 | TRBV7-9 | . | TRBD1 | TGTGCCAGCAGCCCCGAGGGACAGGACTACGAGCAGTACTTC | CASSPEGQDYEQYF
TRBJ2-2 | TRBV4-2 | . | TRBD2 | TGTGCCAGCAGCATCGGACTAGCTGGCGGGGAGCTGTTTTTT | CASSIGLAGGELFF
TRBJ1-6 | TRBV25-1 | many | . | TGTGCCAGCAGTTTTTATAATTCACCCCTCCACTTT | CASSFYNSPLHF
TRBJ2-7 | TRBV27 | . | TRBD1 | TGTGCCGGCTCTAACAGGGGCAAACGGGAGCAGTACTTC | CAGSNRGKREQYF
TRBJ1-6 | TRBV27 | . | . | TGTGCCAGCAGTTTATTACGAGGGCTTGGGGATTCACCCCTCCACTTT | CASSLLRGLGDSPLHF
TRBJ2-2 | TRBV11-1 | few | TRBD2 | TGTGCCAGCAGCTTATGGACTAGCGGGAGGATGACCGGGGAGCTGTTTTTT | CASSLWTSGRMTGELFF
TRBJ2-7 | TRBV5-1 | . | . | TGCGCCAGCAGCTTGGAGAATTTCAGCTCCTACGAGCAGTACTTC | CASSLENFSSYEQYF
TRBJ1-5 | TRBV7-9 | few | TRBD1 | TGTGCCAGCAGCTACGAAATAAAAGGGACAGGGGGAACTCAGCCCCAGCATTTT | CASSYEIKGTGGTQPQHF
TRBJ1-5 | TRBV6-2/TRBV6-3 | many | . | TGTGCCAGCAGTTACGGTTTGTCCATCAATCAGCCCCAGCATTTT | CASSYGLSINQPQHF